Below, 8 T cell receptor beta chains from the same sample are listed, as sequenced in a study of T cell changes during pregnancy in multiple sclerosis. Method: immunoSEQ multiplex PCR; TCRdb's copy keeps in-frame clones and lacks some. The sample holds 90,000 to 100,000 clones, roughly nine tenths seen once. Source: peripheral blood, taken in the first trimester of pregnancy. Receptor source: a female donor with multiple sclerosis, enrolled in a pregnancy study.

The chain carries TRBV28 and TRBJ2-7; 7 nucleotides line up with TRBD2. The V gene's germline CDR1 is MDHEN and CDR2 SYDVKM. CDR3 size: 16 residues. V was pared by 5 bases and J by 3 bases, with 13 bases of the junction left unmatched. The CDR3 loop reads CASSLVGGSLHYEQYF. DNA for the CDR3: TGTGCCAGCAGTCTCGTCGGCGGGAGCTTACACTACGAGCAGTACTTC.

The chain employs TRBV16 and TRBJ1-1; no firm D call. The germline CDR1 and CDR2 sequences are KGHSY and FQNENV. Trimming left V 3 bases short and J 2 bases short, with 16 bases between. The CDR3 runs to 16 residues. CDR3: CASSHGRRLSNTEAFF. CDR3 DNA: TGTGCCAGCAGCCATGGGCGGAGGCTGAGTAACACTGAAGCTTTCTTT. Supplemented by reference TRBV16 and TRBJ1-1, the full variable domain reads GEEVAQTPKHLVRGEGQKAKLYCAPIKGHSYVFWYQQVLKNEFKFLISFQNENVFDETGMPKERFSAKCLPNSPCSLEIQATKLEDSAVYFCASSHGRRLSNTEAFFGQGTRLTVV.

The chain has TRBV28 and TRBJ2-1, with 13 bases that match TRBD2. The germline V gene encodes CDR1 MDHEN and CDR2 SYDVKM. The CDR3 spans 16 residues. Losses at the gene ends were 5 bases for V and 4 bases for J; bases not matched to a gene: 5. CDR3 in amino acids: CASSEGLAGTYNEQFF. For the CDR3, the DNA is TGTGCCAGCAGTGAGGGACTAGCGGGAACTTACAATGAGCAGTTCTTC.

V gene TRBV4-1 combines with J gene TRBJ1-3, with D maybe TRBD1 (5 bases). Germline CDR1 MGHRA, CDR2 YSYEKL. With 0 bases removed from V and 1 base from J, the gap between germline ends came to 13 bases. The CDR3 has 17 amino acids. CDR3 nucleotide sequence: TGCGCCAGCAGCCAAGAAGGGGTGGGGGGGTCTGGAAACACCATATATTTT. Its translation is CASSQEGVGGSGNTIYF.

The J gene is TRBJ2-3, the V gene TRBV18, with 7 nucleotides matching TRBD2. The length of the CDR3 is 15 residues. V lost 5 bases, J lost 0 bases, and 5 bases stayed unmatched. Germline CDR1 reads KGHSH; CDR2 reads LQKENI. CDR3 nucleotides: TGTGCCAGCTCATCTTTAGCGGGCAGCACAGATACGCAGTATTTT. Translating it yields CASSSLAGSTDTQYF.

The chain has TRBV7-2 and TRBJ1-5; D is uncertain. The germline V gene has CDR1 SGHTA and CDR2 FQGNSA. The V end was cut by 4 bases, the J end by 11 bases, with 15 bases between. The CDR3 runs to 13 residues. Written as DNA, the CDR3 is TGTGCCAGCAGCTCTATCTTTGCGGGGTCCCAGCATTTT. It encodes CASSSIFAGSQHF. Combining the CDR3 with reference TRBV7-2 and TRBJ1-5 gives the whole variable domain GAGVSQSPSNKVTEKGKDVELRCDPISGHTALYWYRQSLGQGLEFLIYFQGNSAPDKSGLPSDRFSAERTGGSVSTLTIQRTQQEDSAVYLCASSSIFAGSQHFGDGTRLSIL.

This chain uses TRBV7-9 with TRBJ1-3; D call uncertain. With 4 bases removed from V and 3 bases from J, the gap between germline ends came to 10 bases. Germline values: CDR1 SEHNR, CDR2 FQNEAQ (reference sequence). The CDR3 consists of 14 residues. The CDR3, as DNA: TGTGCCAGCAGCTACCCGACGGGTGGAAACACCATATATTTT. It yields the protein CASSYPTGGNTIYF.

The rearrangement joins TRBV7-2 to TRBJ2-7, with 8 bases lining up with TRBD1. Germline values: CDR1 SGHTA, CDR2 FQGNSA. CDR3 length equals 13 residues. The J segment lost 9 bases and the V segment lost 4 bases, leaving 8 bases of the junction unmatched. CDR3 loop: CASSSGQGARQYF. CDR3 DNA sequence: TGTGCCAGCAGCTCAGGACAGGGAGCCAGGCAGTACTTC.